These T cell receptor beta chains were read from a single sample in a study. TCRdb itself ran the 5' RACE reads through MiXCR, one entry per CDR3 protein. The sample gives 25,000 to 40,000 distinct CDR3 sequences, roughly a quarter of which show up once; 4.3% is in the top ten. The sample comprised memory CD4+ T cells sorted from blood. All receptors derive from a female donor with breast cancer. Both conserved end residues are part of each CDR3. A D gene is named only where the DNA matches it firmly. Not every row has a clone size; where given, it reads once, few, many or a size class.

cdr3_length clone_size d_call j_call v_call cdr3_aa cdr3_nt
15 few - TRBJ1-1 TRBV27 CAGSPSVAGSTEAFF TGTGCCGGCAGCCCCTCGGTAGCTGGTAGCACTGAAGCTTTCTTT
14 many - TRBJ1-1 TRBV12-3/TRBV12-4 CASSPSTGYTEAFF TGTGCCAGCAGTCCATCGACAGGATACACTGAAGCTTTCTTT
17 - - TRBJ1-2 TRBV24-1 CATSDLFRPRRSYGYTF TGTGCCACCAGTGACCTTTTTAGACCCCGACGGAGCTATGGCTACACCTTC
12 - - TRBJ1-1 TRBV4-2 CASSQGGIEAFF TGTGCCAGCAGCCAAGGTGGGATTGAAGCTTTCTTT
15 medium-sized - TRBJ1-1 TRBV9 CASSVGGGGNTEAFF TGTGCCAGCAGCGTAGGAGGGGGTGGAAACACTGAAGCTTTCTTT
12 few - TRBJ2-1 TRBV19 CASSMTVNEQFF TGTGCCAGTAGTATGACGGTCAATGAGCAGTTCTTC
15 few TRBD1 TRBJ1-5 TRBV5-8 CASSSYRGGVQPQHF TGTGCCAGCAGCTCTTACAGGGGGGGTGTTCAGCCCCAGCATTTT
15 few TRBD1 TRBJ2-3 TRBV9 CASSTGTGGTDTQYF TGTGCCAGCAGCACCGGGACAGGGGGCACAGATACGCAGTATTTT
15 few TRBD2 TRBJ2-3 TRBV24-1 CAIGGAPGGTDTQYF TGTGCCATCGGGGGGGCTCCTGGGGGCACAGATACGCAGTATTTT
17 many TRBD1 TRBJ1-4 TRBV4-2 CASSPRDRGRTNEKLFF TGTGCCAGCAGCCCCCGGGACAGGGGGAGAACTAATGAAAAACTGTTTTTT
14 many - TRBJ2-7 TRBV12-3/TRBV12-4 CASSLGGRSWEQYF TGTGCCAGCAGTTTAGGTGGGAGGAGTTGGGAGCAGTACTTC
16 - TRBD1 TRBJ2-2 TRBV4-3 CASSLRDRPNTGELFF TGCGCCAGCAGCCTAAGGGACAGGCCGAACACCGGGGAGCTGTTTTTT
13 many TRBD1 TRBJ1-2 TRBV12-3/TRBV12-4 CASSVRQGDGYTF TGTGCCAGCAGTGTCCGACAGGGTGATGGCTACACCTTC
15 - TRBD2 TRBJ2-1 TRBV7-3 CASSLSAGGPMEQFF TGTGCCAGCAGCTTATCGGCGGGGGGGCCTATGGAGCAGTTCTTC
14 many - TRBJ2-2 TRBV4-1 CASSHAGTSGELFF TGCGCCAGCAGCCACGCCGGGACATCGGGGGAGCTGTTTTTT
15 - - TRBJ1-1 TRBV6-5 CASSYVRMENTEAFF TGTGCCAGCAGTTACGTTCGAATGGAGAACACTGAAGCTTTCTTT
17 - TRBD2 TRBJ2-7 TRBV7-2 CASSSYPSTSGKREQYF TGTGCCAGCAGCTCCTACCCGTCGACTAGCGGGAAACGCGAGCAGTACTTC
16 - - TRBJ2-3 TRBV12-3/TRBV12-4 CASSLSPTEPGDTQYF TGTGCCAGCAGCCTAAGCCCCACAGAACCTGGGGATACGCAGTATTTT
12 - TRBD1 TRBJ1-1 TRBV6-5 CASRGQGITAFF TGTGCCAGCAGGGGACAGGGGATCACAGCTTTCTTT
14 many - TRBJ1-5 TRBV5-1 CASSGGGSNQPQHF TGCGCCAGCAGCGGTGGGGGTAGCAATCAGCCCCAGCATTTT
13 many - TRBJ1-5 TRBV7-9 CASSLNQYQPQHF TGTGCCAGCAGCTTAAATCAGTATCAGCCCCAGCATTTT
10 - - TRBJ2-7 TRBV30 CAWSVGEQYF TGTGCCTGGAGTGTCGGCGAGCAGTACTTC
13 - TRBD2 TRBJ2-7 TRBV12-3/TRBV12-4 CASSFGTSYEQYF TGTGCCAGCAGTTTCGGGACTAGCTACGAGCAGTACTTC
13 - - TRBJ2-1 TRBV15 CATSSKRQARQFF TGTGCCACCAGCAGCAAAAGACAGGCTAGGCAGTTCTTC
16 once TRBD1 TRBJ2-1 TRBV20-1 CSARVSGTGDIPEQFF TGCAGTGCTAGAGTCTCCGGGACAGGGGACATCCCTGAGCAGTTCTTC
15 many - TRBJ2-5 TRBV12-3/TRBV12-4 CASSSGEGWEETQYF TGTGCCAGCTCATCGGGCGAGGGTTGGGAAGAGACCCAGTACTTC
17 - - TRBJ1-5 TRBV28 CASSRRGVQNGNQPQHF TGTGCCAGCAGTAGAAGGGGAGTTCAAAATGGCAATCAGCCCCAGCATTTT
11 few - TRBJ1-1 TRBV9 CASGNPNEAFF TGTGCCAGCGGGAACCCAAATGAAGCTTTCTTT
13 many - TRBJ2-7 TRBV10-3 CAISELALYEQYF TGTGCCATCAGTGAACTAGCACTCTACGAGCAGTACTTC
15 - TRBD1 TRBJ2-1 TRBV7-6 CASSFTGGSYNEQFF TGTGCCAGCAGTTTTACAGGGGGGTCCTACAATGAGCAGTTCTTC
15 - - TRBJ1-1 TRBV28 CASSLNSGPNTEAFF TGTGCCAGCAGTTTAAATTCAGGTCCCAACACTGAAGCTTTCTTT
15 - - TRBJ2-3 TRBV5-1 CASSLERGLGDTQYF TGCGCCAGCAGCTTGGAGAGGGGCCTGGGAGATACGCAGTATTTT
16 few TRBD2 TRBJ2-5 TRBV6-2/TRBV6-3 CASSYPGLATQETQYF TGTGCCAGCAGTTACCCGGGACTAGCGACCCAAGAGACCCAGTACTTC
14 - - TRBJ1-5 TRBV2 CASSGQGGNQPQHF TGTGCCAGCAGTGGGCAGGGTGGCAATCAGCCCCAGCATTTT
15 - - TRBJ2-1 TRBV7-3 CASSLGSGEIHEQFF TGTGCCAGCAGCTTAGGGTCAGGGGAGATTCATGAGCAGTTCTTC
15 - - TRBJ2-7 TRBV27 CASSLVQGRTYEQYF TGTGCCAGCAGTTTAGTCCAGGGGAGGACCTACGAGCAGTACTTC
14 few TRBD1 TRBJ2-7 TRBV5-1 CASSRDRNSYEQYF TGCGCCAGTTCCCGGGACAGGAACTCCTACGAGCAGTACTTC
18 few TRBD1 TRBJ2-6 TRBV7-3 CASSRSGQGAPGANVLTF TGTGCCAGCAGCCGATCGGGACAGGGGGCGCCTGGGGCCAACGTCCTGACTTTC
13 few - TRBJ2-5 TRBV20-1 CSAVYRDQETQYF TGCAGTGCGGTATACAGGGACCAAGAGACCCAGTACTTC
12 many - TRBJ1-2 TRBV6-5 CASSYEGHGYTF TGTGCCAGCAGTTACGAAGGGCATGGCTACACCTTC
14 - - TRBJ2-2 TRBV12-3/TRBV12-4 CASSFLVETGELFF TGTGCCAGCAGTTTTTTGGTCGAAACCGGGGAGCTGTTTTTT
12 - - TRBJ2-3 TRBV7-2 CASSLGIDTQYF TGTGCCAGCAGCTTGGGGATAGATACGCAGTATTTT
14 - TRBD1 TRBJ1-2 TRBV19 CASSSNRGGYGYTF TGTGCCAGTAGTTCCAACAGGGGCGGCTATGGCTACACCTTC
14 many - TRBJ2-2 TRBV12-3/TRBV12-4 CASSLGGLPGELFF TGTGCCAGCAGTTTAGGGGGCCTCCCCGGGGAGCTGTTTTTT
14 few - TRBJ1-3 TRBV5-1 CASSLAESGNTIYF TGCGCCAGCAGCTTGGCGGAGTCTGGAAACACCATATATTTT
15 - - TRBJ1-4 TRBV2 CASRTRGIFNEKLFF TGTGCCAGCAGGACCCGGGGCATCTTTAATGAAAAACTGTTTTTT
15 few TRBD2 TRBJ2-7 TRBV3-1 CASSQAASGSYEQYF TGTGCCAGCAGCCAAGCGGCTAGCGGCTCCTACGAGCAGTACTTC
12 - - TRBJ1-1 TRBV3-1 CASSRRGREAFF TGTGCCAGCAGTCGGAGGGGGAGGGAAGCTTTCTTT